This T cell receptor (beta chain) was obtained from a study of T cells in Graves' hyperthyroidism and ophthalmopathy. Study-wide points: Ophthalmopathy was separated from stable hyperthyroidism by a 13 V-J model.

Authors of the study amplified TCR beta CDR3 regions from RNA transcripts. TCR CDR3 regions were first amplified by RT-PCR with HTBI primers. TCRdb re-analysed the multiplex PCR reads in MiXCR, keeping a single row per CDR3 protein. Of roughly 740,000 distinct CDR3 sequences in the sample, 16% were seen once. This clonotype was seen a handful of times. What it binds is not known. J was trimmed by 8 bases and V by 2 bases; bases with no gene match: 15. The length of the CDR3 is 17 residues. CDR1 MGHDK and CDR2 SYGVNS come from the germline V gene. The source is a young man with Graves' hyperthyroidism. The gene calls are TRBV25-1 and TRBJ1-2, with 9 positions matching TRBD1. Sequenced material: blood. The CDR3 loop is CASSELGRDRDPGGYTF. CDR3 in DNA: TGTGCCAGCAGTGAACTAGGTCGGGACAGGGACCCTGGCGGCTACACCTTC.